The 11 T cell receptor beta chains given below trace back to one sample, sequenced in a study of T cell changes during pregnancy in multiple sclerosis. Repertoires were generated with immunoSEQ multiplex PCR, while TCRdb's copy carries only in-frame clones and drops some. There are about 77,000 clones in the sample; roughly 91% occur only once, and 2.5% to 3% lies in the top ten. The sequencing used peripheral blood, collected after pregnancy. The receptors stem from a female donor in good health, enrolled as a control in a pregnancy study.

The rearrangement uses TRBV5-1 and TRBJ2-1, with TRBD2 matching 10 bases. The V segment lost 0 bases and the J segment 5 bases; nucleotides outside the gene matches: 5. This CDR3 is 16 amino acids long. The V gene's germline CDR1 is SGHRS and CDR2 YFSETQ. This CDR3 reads CASSLGASGGDNEQFF. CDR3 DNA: TGCGCCAGCAGCTTGGGAGCCAGCGGGGGGGACAATGAGCAGTTCTTC.

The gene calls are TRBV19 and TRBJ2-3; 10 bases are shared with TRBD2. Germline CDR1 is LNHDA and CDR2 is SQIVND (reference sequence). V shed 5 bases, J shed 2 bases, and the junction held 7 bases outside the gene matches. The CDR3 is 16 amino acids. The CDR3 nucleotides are TGTGCCAGTAGTCTCAGCGGGGGGGCACCCACAGATACGCAGTATTTT. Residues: CASSLSGGAPTDTQYF.

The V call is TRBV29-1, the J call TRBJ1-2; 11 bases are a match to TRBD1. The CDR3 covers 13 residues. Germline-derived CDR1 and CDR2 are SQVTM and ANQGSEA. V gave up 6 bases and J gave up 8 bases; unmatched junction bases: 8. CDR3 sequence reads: CSVAGQGAGGYTF. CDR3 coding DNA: TGCAGCGTCGCCGGACAGGGGGCAGGGGGCTACACCTTC.

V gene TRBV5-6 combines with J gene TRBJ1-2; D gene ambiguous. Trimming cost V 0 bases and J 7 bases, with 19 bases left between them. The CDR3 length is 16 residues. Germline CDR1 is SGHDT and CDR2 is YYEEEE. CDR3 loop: CASSLVHSNPFRGYTF. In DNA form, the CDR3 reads TGTGCCAGCAGCTTGGTGCACAGCAACCCTTTTCGTGGCTACACCTTC.

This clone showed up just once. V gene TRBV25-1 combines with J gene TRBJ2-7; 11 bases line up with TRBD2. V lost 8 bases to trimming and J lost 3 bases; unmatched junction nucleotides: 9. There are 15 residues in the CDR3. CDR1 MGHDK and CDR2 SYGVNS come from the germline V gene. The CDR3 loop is CASSLFTSGSYEQYF. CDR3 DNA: TGTGCCAGCTCCCTCTTCACTAGCGGGAGCTACGAGCAGTACTTC.

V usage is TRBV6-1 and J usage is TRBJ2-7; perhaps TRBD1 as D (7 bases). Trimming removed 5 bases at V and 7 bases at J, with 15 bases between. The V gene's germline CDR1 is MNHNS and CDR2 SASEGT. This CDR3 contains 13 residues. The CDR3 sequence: CASSLDRRGEQYF. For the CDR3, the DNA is TGTGCCAGCAGTCTGGACAGGAGGGGTGAGCAGTACTTC.

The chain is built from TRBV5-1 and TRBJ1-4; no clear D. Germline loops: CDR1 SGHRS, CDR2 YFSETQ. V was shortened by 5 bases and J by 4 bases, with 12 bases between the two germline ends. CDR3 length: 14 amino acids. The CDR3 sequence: CASRRSENNEKLFF. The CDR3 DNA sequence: TGCGCCAGCAGGAGGAGTGAGAATAATGAAAAACTGTTTTTT.

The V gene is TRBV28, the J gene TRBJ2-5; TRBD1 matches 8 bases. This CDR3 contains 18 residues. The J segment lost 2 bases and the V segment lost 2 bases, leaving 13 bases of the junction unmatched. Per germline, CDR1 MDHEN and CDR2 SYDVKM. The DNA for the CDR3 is TGTGCCAGCAGTTTAGTCAGGGGGCGAAAACACGTACAAGAGACCCAGTACTTC. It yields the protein CASSLVRGRKHVQETQYF. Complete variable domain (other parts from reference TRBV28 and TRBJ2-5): DVKVTQSSRYLVKRTGEKVFLECVQDMDHENMFWYRQDPGLGLRLIYFSYDVKMKEKGDIPEGYSVSREKKERFSLILESASTNQTSMYLCASSLVRGRKHVQETQYFGPGTRLLVL.

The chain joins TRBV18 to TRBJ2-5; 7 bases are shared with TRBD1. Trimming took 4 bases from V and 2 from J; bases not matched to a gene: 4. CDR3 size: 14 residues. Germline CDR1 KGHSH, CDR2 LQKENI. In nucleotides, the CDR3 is TGTGCCAGCTCACGGACAGGACCACAAGAGACCCAGTACTTC. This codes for CASSRTGPQETQYF.

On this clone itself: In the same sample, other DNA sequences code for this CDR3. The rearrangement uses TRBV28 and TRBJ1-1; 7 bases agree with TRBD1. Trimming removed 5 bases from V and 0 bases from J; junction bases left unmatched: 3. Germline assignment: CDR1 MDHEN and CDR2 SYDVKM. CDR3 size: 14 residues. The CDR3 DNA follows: TGTGCCAGCAGTCCGGGACAGATGAACACTGAAGCTTTCTTT. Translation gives CASSPGQMNTEAFF.

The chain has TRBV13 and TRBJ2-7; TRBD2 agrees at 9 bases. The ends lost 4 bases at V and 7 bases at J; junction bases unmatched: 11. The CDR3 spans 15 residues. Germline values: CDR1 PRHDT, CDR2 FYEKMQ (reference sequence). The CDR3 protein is CASSSRLADRGEQYF. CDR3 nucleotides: TGTGCCAGCAGCTCGCGACTAGCGGATAGAGGAGAGCAGTACTTC.